Below are 20 T cell receptor beta chains sequenced from a single sample in a study of T cells after yellow fever vaccination. Each CDR3 protein gets one entry after TCRdb re-called the 5' RACE reads with MiXCR. The table has about 220,000 distinct CDR3 sequences, under 3.5% seen once; the top ten hold under 3.5%. Sequencing used CD4+ T cells sorted from PBMCs, obtained 10 days after the yellow fever booster vaccination. The receptors come from a man aged 18 to 35 who received the YFV17D yellow fever vaccine.

At least ten counts were recorded for this clonotype. The chain recombines TRBV9 with TRBJ2-1; D is perhaps TRBD2 (6 bases). This CDR3 is built from 15 residues. Trimming pared 1 base from V and 4 bases from J, leaving 12 bases between. In germline, CDR1 is SGDLS, CDR2 YYNGEE. This CDR3 is CASSVMSGSYNEQFF. DNA for the CDR3: TGTGCCAGCAGCGTAATGAGCGGGTCTTACAATGAGCAGTTCTTC.

This chain joins TRBV20-1 and TRBJ1-3; unclear D gene. Germline assignment: CDR1 DFQATT and CDR2 SNEGSKA (reference sequence). Trimming took off 3 bases at V and 0 bases at J, with 9 bases between the two ends. The CDR3 length is 14 residues. CDR3 residues: CSARRNPSGNTIYF. For the CDR3, the DNA is TGCAGTGCTAGGAGGAACCCCTCTGGAAACACCATATATTTT.

At least ten counts were recorded for this clonotype. V and J are TRBV7-9 and TRBJ1-6, with D hard to call. The V gene's germline CDR1 is SEHNR and CDR2 FQNEAQ (reference sequence). There are 14 residues in the CDR3. Trimming pared 1 base from V and 7 bases from J, leaving 8 bases between. CDR3 loop: CASSLEQLNSPLHF. CDR3 nucleotide sequence: TGTGCCAGCAGCTTAGAACAGCTCAATTCACCCCTCCACTTT.

The V and J genes are TRBV4-1 and TRBJ2-3; 10 bases map to TRBD2. This CDR3 is built from 14 residues. After removal of 2 bases from V and 14 bases from J, the junction contained 10 bases not matched to a gene. CDR1 MGHRA and CDR2 YSYEKL come from the germline V gene. CDR3 protein: CASSQMVAGGPGYF. Written as DNA, the CDR3 is TGCGCCAGCAGCCAAATGGTAGCGGGGGGTCCGGGGTATTTT.

V and J are TRBV18 and TRBJ2-2, with a weak D call TRBD2 (5 bases). CDR1 is KGHSH, CDR2 LQKENI, per germline. V was cut by 6 bases and J by 4 bases, with 15 bases left in between. The CDR3 has 15 residues. The CDR3 DNA is TGTGCCAGCTCGCGAGCCGTAGGACTCACCGGGGAGCTGTTTTTT. This gives the protein CASSRAVGLTGELFF.

This clonotype was seen a few times. V gene TRBV7-2 combines with J gene TRBJ2-1; perhaps TRBD2 as D (6 bases). CDR3 size: 15 residues. V lost 5 bases and J 2 bases, leaving 13 bases between the germline ends. Germline V lookup: CDR1 SGHTA, CDR2 FQGNSA. Here the CDR3 reads CASSRGGWTYNEQFF. The CDR3 DNA reads as TGTGCCAGCAGCCGTGGGGGGTGGACCTACAATGAGCAGTTCTTC.

This clonotype was observed at least ten times. The V and J genes are TRBV5-1 and TRBJ2-3, with TRBD1 matching over 11 bases. The CDR3 is 14 residues long. J gave up 5 bases and V 4 bases, and 3 bases lay outside the gene matches. Germline lookup yields CDR1 SGHRS and CDR2 YFSETQ. In DNA, the CDR3 is TGCGCCAGCAGCAGGGGACAGGGGGAAGATACGCAGTATTTT. The encoded protein is CASSRGQGEDTQYF.

Many counts were recorded for this clonotype. The chain couples TRBV7-6 to TRBJ2-3, with D uncertain. Germline-derived CDR1 and CDR2 are SGHVS and FNYEAQ. The CDR3 runs 13 residues. Trimming took off 1 base at V and 0 bases at J, with 2 bases between the two ends. CDR3 in amino acids: CASSLESTDTQYF. CDR3 nucleotides: TGTGCCAGCAGCTTAGAGAGCACAGATACGCAGTATTTT.

This clonotype was seen many times. The chain couples TRBV7-9 to TRBJ1-3; D gene uncertain. The length of the CDR3 is 15 residues. In germline, CDR1 is SEHNR, CDR2 FQNEAQ (reference sequence). Trimming took 1 base from V and 4 from J, leaving 11 bases between them. The CDR3 nucleotides read TGTGCCAGCAGCTTAGGCGGAACACTAGGAAACACCATATATTTT. Translation: CASSLGGTLGNTIYF.

This clonotype was counted a few times. This sequence joins TRBV3-1 and TRBJ2-7; 8 bases are shared with TRBD1. This CDR3 has 15 residues. The V gene's germline CDR1 is LGHDT and CDR2 YNNKEL (reference sequence). The junction had 9 bases not matched to a gene; V was cut back by 4 bases and J by 4 bases. In nucleotides, the CDR3 is TGTGCCAGCAGCCCCTACCGGACAGGGATTTACGAGCAGTACGTC. This encodes CASSPYRTGIYEQYV.

The rearrangement uses TRBV20-1 and TRBJ2-5; D is possibly TRBD2 (7 bases). CDR3 length: 14 amino acids. With 3 bases removed from V and 5 bases from J, the gap between germline ends came to 16 bases. Per the germline V gene, CDR1 is DFQATT and CDR2 is SNEGSKA (reference sequence). CDR3 region: CSASGGQDRETQYF. CDR3 nucleotides: TGCAGTGCTAGCGGGGGGCAGGACCGGGAGACCCAGTACTTC.

This clonotype was detected ten times or more. The chain couples TRBV12-3 or TRBV12-4 to TRBJ1-5, with D tentatively TRBD1 (5 bases). The CDR3 is made up of 13 amino acids. The V and J ends lost 3 bases and 5 bases respectively, with 8 bases between them. CDR3 protein: CASSLGGHQPQHF. CDR3 bases: TGTGCCAGCAGTTTGGGGGGACATCAGCCCCAGCATTTT.

This clonotype was observed a few times. The V and J genes are TRBV5-1 and TRBJ1-2, with D hard to call. The germline V gene has CDR1 SGHRS and CDR2 YFSETQ. V dropped 0 bases and J dropped 0 bases, with 9 bases sitting between them. There are 15 residues in the CDR3. This chain's CDR3 is CASSLGGGTNYGYTF. In DNA, the CDR3 is TGCGCCAGCAGCTTGGGCGGTGGAACTAACTATGGCTACACCTTC.

The sample holds a few counts of this clonotype. The chain joins TRBV30 to TRBJ1-3; no firm D call. In germline, CDR1 is GTSNPN, CDR2 SVGIG (reference sequence). The CDR3 sequence is 11 residues long. V shed 0 bases and J shed 3 bases, with 0 bases lying between them. The DNA for the CDR3 is TGTGCCTGGAGTGTTGGAAACACCATATATTTT. Translation: CAWSVGNTIYF.

This clonotype appeared many times. This sequence joins TRBV7-2 and TRBJ1-6, with 8 bases aligning to TRBD1. The germline V gene encodes CDR1 SGHTA and CDR2 FQGNSA. This CDR3 has 13 residues. With 9 bases clipped from V and 10 bases from J, the junction kept 8 bases outside the gene matches. This CDR3 is CASVRTGWSPLHF. CDR3 DNA: TGTGCCAGTGTCCGGACAGGGTGGTCACCCCTCCACTTT. Together with reference TRBV7-2 and TRBJ1-6, the CDR3 gives the full variable domain: GAGVSQSPSNKVTEKGKDVELRCDPISGHTALYWYRQSLGQGLEFLIYFQGNSAPDKSGLPSDRFSAERTGGSVSTLTIQRTQQEDSAVYLCASVRTGWSPLHFGNGTRLTVT.

V and J are TRBV9 and TRBJ2-3; D uncertain. Trimming took 1 base from V and 4 from J, leaving 7 bases between them. CDR1 and CDR2 from the germline V gene are SGDLS and YYNGEE. The CDR3 consists of 13 residues. The CDR3 sequence: CASSVLAPDTQYF. The DNA of the CDR3 is TGTGCCAGCAGCGTACTGGCCCCAGATACGCAGTATTTT.

This clonotype came up many times. As DNA, the CDR3 is TGCAGTGCTACCTATTATGGCTACACCTTC. Protein sequence: CSATYYGYTF. V and J are TRBV20-1 and TRBJ1-2; D unclear. The germline V and J ends were trimmed by 4 bases and 5 bases, with 5 bases remaining between them. Germline V gives CDR1 DFQATT, CDR2 SNEGSKA (reference sequence). The CDR3 has 10 amino acids.

This clonotype has ten or more counts. The chain employs TRBV5-1 and TRBJ2-3; the match to TRBD1 covers 7 bases. The germline CDR1 and CDR2 sequences are SGHRS and YFSETQ. This CDR3 comprises 14 residues. With V trimmed by 7 bases and J by 0 bases, 5 bases remained unmatched. CDR3 residues: CASAPGQSTDTQYF. CDR3 nucleotide sequence: TGCGCCAGCGCCCCGGGACAGAGCACAGATACGCAGTATTTT.

This clonotype was seen repeatedly, ten times or more. The chain links TRBV5-6 to TRBJ1-2; D unclear. Germline lookup yields CDR1 SGHDT and CDR2 YYEEEE. CDR3 length equals 11 residues. The V and J ends lost 7 bases and 7 bases respectively, with 11 bases between them. Written as DNA, the CDR3 is TGTGCCAGCGGGTCGTGGGGTGGCTACACCTTC. It is translated as CASGSWGGYTF.

This rearrangement joins TRBV29-1 to TRBJ1-1; D remains unclear. Per the germline V gene, CDR1 is SQVTM and CDR2 is ANQGSEA. The V gene lost 7 bases and the J gene lost 0 bases, with 36 bases spanning the gap. This CDR3 contains 21 residues. CDR3 DNA: TGCAGCGCTAAGACCCGGGCACCGTACTCTGGTGGGAGAAAGATGAACACTGAAGCTTTCTTT. This encodes CSAKTRAPYSGGRKMNTEAFF.